These T cell receptor beta chains were read from a single sample in a study of siplizumab effects on memory and regulatory T cells. The repertoire was sequenced with immunoSEQ multiplex PCR; TCRdb's copy has only in-frame clones and lacks some. The sample contains about 100,000 clones, 93% of which appear only once. Material for sequencing was Tregs sorted from blood. Receptors were obtained from a human donor in good health. CDR3s include the opening cysteine and the closing phenylalanine or tryptophan. A D gene is named only where the DNA matches it firmly. Only some rows state a clone size, as once, few, many or a class for expanded clones.

v_call: TRBV6-1; d_call: -; j_call: TRBJ2-7; clone_size: -; cdr3_nt: TGTGCCAGCAGCCCCGGGCAGGGTGGCCACGAGCAGTACTTC; cdr3_aa: CASSPGQGGHEQYF
v_call: TRBV7-9; d_call: -; j_call: TRBJ2-7; clone_size: -; cdr3_nt: TGTGCCAGCGCCCGGACTGATTCCTACGAGCAGTACTTC; cdr3_aa: CASARTDSYEQYF
v_call: TRBV5-4; d_call: TRBD1; j_call: TRBJ2-7; clone_size: -; cdr3_nt: TGTGCCAGCAGCACGCAACAGGGGGCGGGGTACGAGCAGTACTTC; cdr3_aa: CASSTQQGAGYEQYF
v_call: TRBV30; d_call: -; j_call: TRBJ1-1; clone_size: -; cdr3_nt: TGTGCCTGGAGCCACTCGGAGCAGGGAGCTTCTGAAGCTTTCTTT; cdr3_aa: CAWSHSEQGASEAFF
v_call: TRBV5-1; d_call: -; j_call: TRBJ1-2; clone_size: -; cdr3_nt: TGCGCCAGCAGCTTGGAGGCCTGGGGTGGCTACACCTTC; cdr3_aa: CASSLEAWGGYTF
v_call: TRBV6-6; d_call: -; j_call: TRBJ1-1; clone_size: -; cdr3_nt: TGTGCCAGCAGCCGGCCCTCGGTGGGGCTTGAAGCTTTCTTT; cdr3_aa: CASSRPSVGLEAFF
v_call: TRBV10-3; d_call: -; j_call: TRBJ1-4; clone_size: -; cdr3_nt: TGTGCCATCAGACCGGGACCAACTAATGAAAAACTGTTTTTT; cdr3_aa: CAIRPGPTNEKLFF
v_call: TRBV19; d_call: -; j_call: TRBJ2-7; clone_size: -; cdr3_nt: TGTGCCAGTAGTATTGGTTTAGGTCGGAAGTCCGAGCAGTACTTC; cdr3_aa: CASSIGLGRKSEQYF
v_call: TRBV9; d_call: TRBD2; j_call: TRBJ2-1; clone_size: -; cdr3_nt: TGTGCCAGCAGCGTAGACCCGGTCGGGAGGGCCTCGGATGAGCAGTTCTTC; cdr3_aa: CASSVDPVGRASDEQFF
v_call: TRBV5-7; d_call: TRBD1; j_call: TRBJ1-3; clone_size: -; cdr3_nt: TGTGCCAGCAGCTTGGGGGGACAGGGAATCTCTGGAAACACCATATATTTT; cdr3_aa: CASSLGGQGISGNTIYF
v_call: TRBV6-1; d_call: -; j_call: TRBJ2-7; clone_size: once; cdr3_nt: TGTGCCAGCAGGCCCCTCGGGGGCAGGCAGCAGTACTTC; cdr3_aa: CASRPLGGRQQYF
v_call: TRBV19; d_call: -; j_call: TRBJ1-3; clone_size: -; cdr3_nt: TGTGCCAGTAGTATATTGGGGTCTGGAAACACCATATATTTT; cdr3_aa: CASSILGSGNTIYF
v_call: TRBV5-1; d_call: -; j_call: TRBJ1-2; clone_size: -; cdr3_nt: TGCGCCAGCAGGCTCAGTGCACAGGGCAACTATGGCTACACCTTC; cdr3_aa: CASRLSAQGNYGYTF
v_call: TRBV7-8; d_call: -; j_call: TRBJ2-2; clone_size: once; cdr3_nt: TGTGCCAGCAGCTTAGCCAGACCGTCTACCGGGGAGCTGTTTTTT; cdr3_aa: CASSLARPSTGELFF
v_call: TRBV6-1; d_call: -; j_call: TRBJ1-3; clone_size: -; cdr3_nt: TGTGCCAGCAGTGAATCAGGGGGAAACACCATATATTTT; cdr3_aa: CASSESGGNTIYF
v_call: TRBV5-1; d_call: -; j_call: TRBJ2-3; clone_size: -; cdr3_nt: TGCGCCAGCAGCTCCCCCGCTTCGAGGGATACGCAGTATTTT; cdr3_aa: CASSSPASRDTQYF
v_call: TRBV5-1; d_call: -; j_call: TRBJ1-2; clone_size: -; cdr3_nt: TGCGCCAGCAGCGGGGGGTCGCGAGGCTACACCTTC; cdr3_aa: CASSGGSRGYTF
v_call: TRBV7-9; d_call: -; j_call: TRBJ1-2; clone_size: -; cdr3_nt: TGTGCCAGCAGCCCCCATAACTATGGCTACACCTTC; cdr3_aa: CASSPHNYGYTF
v_call: TRBV5-4; d_call: TRBD1; j_call: TRBJ1-2; clone_size: -; cdr3_nt: TGTGCCAGCAGCTTGACGACAGGGGCCCATGGCTACACCTTC; cdr3_aa: CASSLTTGAHGYTF
v_call: TRBV9; d_call: -; j_call: TRBJ2-1; clone_size: -; cdr3_nt: TGTGCCAGTAACCATAGGGGGGCCGCCTACAATGAGCAGTTCTTC; cdr3_aa: CASNHRGAAYNEQFF
v_call: TRBV9; d_call: -; j_call: TRBJ2-2; clone_size: -; cdr3_nt: TGTGCCAGCAGCGTCACGGGGGCCTCGAACACCGGGGAGCTGTTTTTT; cdr3_aa: CASSVTGASNTGELFF
v_call: TRBV10-3; d_call: -; j_call: TRBJ1-2; clone_size: few; cdr3_nt: TGTGCCACTCTGACAGATAACTATGGCTACACCTTC; cdr3_aa: CATLTDNYGYTF
v_call: TRBV5-4; d_call: -; j_call: TRBJ2-6; clone_size: -; cdr3_nt: TGTGCCAGCAGCTCGGGGCAAGGGGCCAACGTCCTGACTTTC; cdr3_aa: CASSSGQGANVLTF
v_call: TRBV18; d_call: TRBD2; j_call: TRBJ2-1; clone_size: -; cdr3_nt: TGTGCCAGCTCACCGCCGAATGGACTAGCGGAGCAGCTGTTCTTC; cdr3_aa: CASSPPNGLAEQLFF
v_call: TRBV15; d_call: -; j_call: TRBJ1-6; clone_size: -; cdr3_nt: TGTGCCACCAGCAGAACTAGCCTGCCCCTCCACTTT; cdr3_aa: CATSRTSLPLHF
v_call: TRBV9; d_call: -; j_call: TRBJ2-5; clone_size: -; cdr3_nt: TGTGCCAGCAGCGTATGGGCTAGCTCAACCCGAAAAGAGACCCAGTACTTC; cdr3_aa: CASSVWASSTRKETQYF
v_call: TRBV29-1; d_call: TRBD2; j_call: TRBJ2-3; clone_size: -; cdr3_nt: TGCAGCGTAGCCGGGACTAGCGGTACGCAGTATTTT; cdr3_aa: CSVAGTSGTQYF
v_call: TRBV5-1; d_call: -; j_call: TRBJ1-4; clone_size: -; cdr3_nt: TGCGCCAGCAGCGTGACAGTTGCAACTAATGAAAAACTGTTTTTT; cdr3_aa: CASSVTVATNEKLFF
v_call: TRBV18; d_call: TRBD2; j_call: TRBJ2-7; clone_size: -; cdr3_nt: TGTGCCAGCGGGACTAGGGGGTCCTACGAGCAGTACTTC; cdr3_aa: CASGTRGSYEQYF
v_call: TRBV2; d_call: TRBD2; j_call: TRBJ2-5; clone_size: -; cdr3_nt: TGTGCCAGCAGCTTGGGACTACAAGAGACCCAGTACTTC; cdr3_aa: CASSLGLQETQYF
v_call: TRBV4-3; d_call: -; j_call: TRBJ1-3; clone_size: -; cdr3_nt: TGCGCCAGCAGCCCCCGAGCGTGGACGGTTTCTGGAAACACCATATATTTT; cdr3_aa: CASSPRAWTVSGNTIYF
v_call: TRBV9; d_call: -; j_call: TRBJ2-3; clone_size: -; cdr3_nt: TGTGCCAGCAGCGTAGACAGCACAGATACGCAGTATTTT; cdr3_aa: CASSVDSTDTQYF
v_call: TRBV4-1; d_call: TRBD1; j_call: TRBJ1-1; clone_size: -; cdr3_nt: TGCGCCAGCAGCCTTCGACAGGGGGCGATGAACACTGAAGCTTTCTTT; cdr3_aa: CASSLRQGAMNTEAFF
v_call: TRBV25-1; d_call: -; j_call: TRBJ1-6; clone_size: -; cdr3_nt: TGTGCCAGCAGTGCAGGCGGTGGATCACCCCTCCACTTT; cdr3_aa: CASSAGGGSPLHF
v_call: TRBV30; d_call: -; j_call: TRBJ1-2; clone_size: once; cdr3_nt: TGTGCCTGGAGTGTCGGCCGTGCCTATGGCTACACCTTC; cdr3_aa: CAWSVGRAYGYTF
v_call: TRBV5-1; d_call: -; j_call: TRBJ2-3; clone_size: -; cdr3_nt: TGCGCCAGCAGCCGTGTTAGCACAGATACGCAGTATTTT; cdr3_aa: CASSRVSTDTQYF
v_call: TRBV7-2; d_call: -; j_call: TRBJ2-2; clone_size: -; cdr3_nt: TGTGCCAGCAGCTTAGGAACCGGGGAGCTGTTTTTT; cdr3_aa: CASSLGTGELFF
v_call: TRBV7-9; d_call: -; j_call: TRBJ2-2; clone_size: -; cdr3_nt: TGTGCCAGCAGCTTCGGGCCTGAGTGGACCGGGGAGCTGTTTTTT; cdr3_aa: CASSFGPEWTGELFF
v_call: TRBV5-8; d_call: TRBD2; j_call: TRBJ2-3; clone_size: once; cdr3_nt: TGTGCCAGCAGTCGAGTAGGGTTCATGAGCGGGGTTGTTAGCACAGATACGCAGTATTTT; cdr3_aa: CASSRVGFMSGVVSTDTQYF
v_call: TRBV30; d_call: -; j_call: TRBJ1-1; clone_size: once; cdr3_nt: TGTGCCTGGATTAGGGGCCAAACTGAAGCTTTCTTT; cdr3_aa: CAWIRGQTEAFF
v_call: TRBV4-3; d_call: TRBD2; j_call: TRBJ2-2; clone_size: -; cdr3_nt: TGCGCCAGCAGCCAAGAAGGGACTAGTGGGGCCACCGGGGAGCTGTTTTTT; cdr3_aa: CASSQEGTSGATGELFF
v_call: TRBV6-1; d_call: -; j_call: TRBJ2-4; clone_size: -; cdr3_nt: TGTGCCAGCAGTGAGGTATCGGGGATGGGAGCCAAAAACATTCAGTACTTC; cdr3_aa: CASSEVSGMGAKNIQYF
v_call: TRBV18; d_call: -; j_call: TRBJ1-3; clone_size: once; cdr3_nt: TGTGCCAGCTCGCACGGACGGGGGATCTCTGGAAACACCATATATTTT; cdr3_aa: CASSHGRGISGNTIYF
v_call: TRBV5-1; d_call: TRBD2; j_call: TRBJ2-7; clone_size: -; cdr3_nt: TGCGCCAGCAGCTCTAGCGGGGGGGCCTACGAGCAGTACTTC; cdr3_aa: CASSSSGGAYEQYF